This T cell receptor (beta chain) comes out of a study of blood T cells in healthy people across ages. Study context: When template switching was applied, about one barcoded beta molecule was captured per two T cells.

Together with a sample-barcoded 5' primer, a J-beta primer mix was included in a second PCR lasting about 7 to 11 cycles. Every cDNA molecule carried a tag from a template-switch adaptor bearing 12 random nucleotides. Individual samples furnished no less than 3 million CDR3-containing paired-end reads apiece. TCRdb re-derived calls from the 5' RACE reads in MiXCR, one entry per CDR3 protein. The repertoire consists of almost 1 million distinct CDR3 sequences, with just over 50% occurring once and the leading ten covering 20% to 25%. PBMCs numbering at least 6 million were isolated per sample. CDR3 length: 14 amino acids. Germline V gene sequence: CDR1 KGHSH, CDR2 LQKENI. V was shortened by 0 bases and J by 2 bases, with 8 bases between the two germline ends.

This receptor was obtained from an older woman in good health. Material for sequencing was blood. The chain joins TRBV18 to TRBJ2-7; possibly TRBD2 for D (6 bases). The CDR3 DNA reads as TGTGCCAGCTCACCACCGGGCGGGACCTACGAGCAGTACTTC. It specifies CASSPPGGTYEQYF.